This T cell receptor (beta chain) emerged from a study of cytomegalovirus exposure and HLA in healthy donors. Both 60 Vbeta primers and 13 Jbeta primers went into the PCR. Libraries were prepared by immunoSEQ multiplex PCR; TCRdb keeps only in-frame clonotypes and omits some of them. The sample shows approximately 160,000 clones, approximately 82% of them seen only once. The length of the CDR3 is 15 residues. After removal of 0 bases from V and 6 bases from J, the junction contained 6 bases not matched to a gene. Germline lookup yields CDR1 SGHNT and CDR2 YYREEE (reference sequence). Of note for this clone: Its antigen remains unknown.

General observations from the study: A likely sequencing artifact accounted for one observed cluster of highly shared sequence variants.

The TCR was taken from a male donor in good health and CMV-seronegative. This sequence joins TRBV5-4 and TRBJ2-1, with 7 bases aligning to TRBD2. Sequenced: PBMCs. DNA of the CDR3: TGTGCCAGCAGCTTGGGGGCGGGAGAGGGCAATGAGCAGTTCTTC. Translating gives CASSLGAGEGNEQFF.